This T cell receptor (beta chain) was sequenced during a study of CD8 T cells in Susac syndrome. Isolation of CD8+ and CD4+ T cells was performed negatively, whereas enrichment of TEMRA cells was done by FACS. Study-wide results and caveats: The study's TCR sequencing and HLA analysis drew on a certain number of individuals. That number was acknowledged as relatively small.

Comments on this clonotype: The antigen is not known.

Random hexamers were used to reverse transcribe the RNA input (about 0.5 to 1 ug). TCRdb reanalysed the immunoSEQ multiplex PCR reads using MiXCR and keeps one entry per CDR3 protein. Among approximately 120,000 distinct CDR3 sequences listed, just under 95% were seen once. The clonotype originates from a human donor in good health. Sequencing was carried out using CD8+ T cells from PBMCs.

DNA for the CDR3: TGTGCCACCTTAATCAGGGGGCGCGATCCCGCCGGGGAGCTGTTTTTT. Its protein is CATLIRGRDPAGELFF. V gene TRBV19 combines with J gene TRBJ2-2, with TRBD1 matching 8 bases. With 10 bases clipped from V and 6 bases from J, the junction kept 16 bases outside the gene matches. Germline CDR1 is LNHDA and CDR2 is SQIVND (reference sequence). CDR3 length: 16 amino acids.